Described below is a single TCR beta chain sequence and its context. Its antigen is not known. These data come from a study of PD-1 blockade in classical Hodgkin lymphoma. Study-level findings and limits: TCR diversity rose significantly by C4D1 in CD4+ but not CD8+ cells. Anyone who began nivolumab under 1 year after ASCT was excluded. The study reported lower baseline TCR diversity in newly diagnosed patients than in healthy donors.

V was trimmed by 1 base and J by 7 bases, leaving 10 bases between them. CDR3 length: 13 residues. CDR1 is MNHEY and CDR2 is SVGAGI in the germline V gene. Following autologous stem cell transplantation, relapse occurred in every patient, and exposure to brentuximab vedotin varied. Clones were sequenced by immunoSEQ multiplex PCR, and TCRdb holds only the in-frame ones, with some missing. The sample consists of about 58,000 clones, around 89% of them appearing once. This TCR came from a human donor with classical Hodgkin lymphoma. The sequencing used peripheral blood mononuclear cells (PBMCs), collected before the second cycle of nivolumab. This chain connects TRBV6-5 to TRBJ1-2; D perhaps matches TRBD1 (6 bases). CDR3 sequence reads: CASSYLQGSGYTF. The CDR3, as DNA: TGTGCCAGCAGTTACTTACAGGGCTCTGGCTACACCTTC.